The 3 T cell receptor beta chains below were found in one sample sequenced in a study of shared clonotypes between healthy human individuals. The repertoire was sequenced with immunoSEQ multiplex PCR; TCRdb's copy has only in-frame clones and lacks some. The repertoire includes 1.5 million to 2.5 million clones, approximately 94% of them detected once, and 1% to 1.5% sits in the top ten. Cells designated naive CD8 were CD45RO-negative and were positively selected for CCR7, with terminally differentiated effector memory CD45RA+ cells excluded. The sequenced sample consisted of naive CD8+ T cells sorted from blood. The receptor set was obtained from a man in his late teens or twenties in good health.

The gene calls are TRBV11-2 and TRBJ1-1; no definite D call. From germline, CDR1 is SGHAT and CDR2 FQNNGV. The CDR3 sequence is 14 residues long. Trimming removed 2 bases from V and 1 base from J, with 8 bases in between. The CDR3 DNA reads TGTGCCAGCAGCTTATTCGAAACGAACACTGAAGCTTTCTTT. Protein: CASSLFETNTEAFF. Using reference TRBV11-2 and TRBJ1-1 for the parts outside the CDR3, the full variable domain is EAGVAQSPRYKIIEKRQSVAFWCNPISGHATLYWYQQILGQGPKLLIQFQNNGVVDDSQLPKDRFSAERLKGVDSTLKIQPAKLEDSAVYLCASSLFETNTEAFFGQGTRLTVV.

The CDR3, as DNA: TGTGCCAGCAGTTTAGTTAGGACTAGCGGGGTCTACGAGCAGTACTTC. Encoded protein: CASSLVRTSGVYEQYF. This chain connects TRBV27 to TRBJ2-7, with 12 bases aligning to TRBD2. The CDR3 totals 16 residues. Germline CDR1 is MNHEY and CDR2 is SMNVEV (reference sequence). Trimming took 2 bases from V and 3 from J; bases not matched to a gene: 5.

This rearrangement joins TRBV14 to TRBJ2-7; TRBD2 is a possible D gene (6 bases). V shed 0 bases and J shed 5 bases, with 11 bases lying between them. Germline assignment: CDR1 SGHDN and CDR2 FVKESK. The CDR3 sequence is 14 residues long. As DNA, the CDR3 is TGTGCCAGCAGCCAAGATCCCGGGGGACACGAGCAGTACTTC. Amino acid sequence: CASSQDPGGHEQYF.